These 20 T cell receptor beta chains share one sample of origin, sequenced in a study of blood T cell repertoires in COVID-19. TCRdb's table, derived via immunoSEQ multiplex PCR, lists solely in-frame clones and lacks some. The top ten clones hold approximately 15% of a sample with some 110,000 clones, more than 75% of them seen once. Input material: peripheral blood. The receptors here all came from a man aged 45 to 65 with acute or convalescent COVID-19.

V and J are TRBV27 and TRBJ2-7; D call uncertain. Germline V gives CDR1 MNHEY, CDR2 SMNVEV (reference sequence). The CDR3 contains 16 residues. V dropped 6 bases and J dropped 6 bases, with 24 bases sitting between them. The CDR3 spells CASSPYQRLQLSEQYF. Written as DNA, the CDR3 is TGTGCCAGCAGCCCCTATCAGAGGCTCCAGCTCTCCGAGCAGTACTTC.

This clone was seen only a few times. The chain joins TRBV7-2 to TRBJ1-1; D is possibly TRBD1 (5 bases). Germline CDR1 is SGHTA and CDR2 is FQGNSA. This CDR3 is 15 amino acids long. V dropped 10 bases and J dropped 1 base, with 19 bases sitting between them. CDR3 amino acids: CATKRDGVPNTEAFF. DNA for the CDR3: TGTGCCACTAAGCGGGACGGAGTACCGAACACTGAAGCTTTCTTT.

The rearrangement uses TRBV3-1 (or the pseudogene TRBV3-2) and TRBJ2-2, with D unresolved. Trimming removed 0 bases from V and 7 bases from J, with 9 bases in between. The CDR3 runs 14 residues. Germline V CDR1 and CDR2: LGHDT, YNNKEL (reference sequence). The CDR3 reads CASSQDAAGGELFF. The CDR3 nucleotides read TGTGCCAGCAGCCAAGACGCTGCCGGCGGGGAGCTGTTTTTT.

The chain combines TRBV5-1 with TRBJ1-1, with TRBD1 matching over 7 bases. The V gene's germline CDR1 is SGHRS and CDR2 YFSETQ. V was pared by 4 bases and J by 11 bases, with 8 bases of the junction left unmatched. The CDR3 is 12 residues long. The CDR3 spells CASSEGQPPAFF. The CDR3 DNA sequence: TGCGCCAGCAGCGAGGGACAGCCGCCCGCTTTCTTT.

This chain joins TRBV12-3 or TRBV12-4 and TRBJ2-5; D is unresolved. V was cut by 6 bases and J by 5 bases, with 13 bases left in between. The CDR3 totals 13 residues. Here the CDR3 reads CASRSRTWETQYF. The CDR3 nucleotides are TGTGCCAGCAGATCCAGAACGTGGGAGACCCAGTACTTC.

This chain joins TRBV11-2 and TRBJ2-2, with 7 positions matching TRBD1. Germline V gene lookup returns CDR1 SGHAT and CDR2 FQNNGV. This CDR3 comprises 16 residues. Trimming cost V 8 bases and J 2 bases; bases outside gene matches: 11. CDR3 sequence: CASHPERGRNTGELFF. DNA for the CDR3: TGTGCCAGCCACCCGGAGAGGGGGCGAAACACCGGGGAGCTGTTTTTT. The variable domain in full, completed from reference TRBV11-2 and TRBJ2-2, reads EAGVAQSPRYKIIEKRQSVAFWCNPISGHATLYWYQQILGQGPKLLIQFQNNGVVDDSQLPKDRFSAERLKGVDSTLKIQPAKLEDSAVYLCASHPERGRNTGELFFGEGSRLTVL.

V and J are TRBV7-2 and TRBJ2-7, with 8 bases lining up with TRBD1. This CDR3 region has 13 residues. In germline, CDR1 is SGHTA, CDR2 FQGNSA. The junction had 4 bases not matched to a gene; V was cut back by 6 bases and J by 3 bases. CDR3 nucleotides: TGTGCCAGCAGACGAGACAGGGGCTACGAGCAGTACTTC. Its translation is CASRRDRGYEQYF.

V is TRBV2 and J is TRBJ1-2, with 11 nucleotides matching TRBD1. CDR3 length: 16 amino acids. Per the germline V gene, CDR1 is SNHLY and CDR2 is FYNNEI. With 7 bases clipped from V and 8 bases from J, the junction kept 15 bases outside the gene matches. The CDR3 DNA reads TGTGCCAGCACCTCAAAGGGGACAGGGGGTACTATCGGCTACACCTTC. Protein sequence: CASTSKGTGGTIGYTF.

The chain has TRBV7-2 and TRBJ2-2, with TRBD1 as a possible D gene (6 bases). In germline, CDR1 is SGHTA, CDR2 FQGNSA. Trimming cost V 3 bases and J 5 bases, with 19 bases left between them. This CDR3 comprises 17 residues. This CDR3 is CASSFSGPRGYTGELFF. CDR3 nucleotides: TGTGCCAGCAGCTTTTCCGGCCCCAGGGGTTATACCGGGGAGCTGTTTTTT.

The gene calls are TRBV5-1 and TRBJ1-1; 8 nucleotides match TRBD1. This CDR3 contains 16 residues. CDR1 and CDR2 (germline): SGHRS, YFSETQ. With V trimmed by 7 bases and J by 0 bases, 11 bases remained unmatched. Here the CDR3 DNA reads TGCGCCAGCTCCCGACAGGGGATGGGTATGAACACTGAAGCTTTCTTT. It specifies CASSRQGMGMNTEAFF.

The V and J genes are TRBV9 and TRBJ2-7, with TRBD2 matching 12 bases. J was trimmed by 0 bases and V by 1 base; bases with no gene match: 5. The CDR3 loop spans 17 amino acids. Germline CDR1 and CDR2: SGDLS and YYNGEE. The CDR3 DNA sequence: TGTGCCAGCAGCGTAAGACTAGCGGGGGCCCCCTCCTACGAGCAGTACTTC. This translates into CASSVRLAGAPSYEQYF.

The V and J genes are TRBV28 and TRBJ2-5, with D possibly being TRBD1 (5 bases). CDR3 length: 12 residues. V lost 6 bases to trimming and J lost 5 bases, with 10 bases between them. Germline CDR1 is MDHEN and CDR2 is SYDVKM. The CDR3 here is CASSRVVETQYF. The CDR3 DNA is TGTGCCAGCAGCAGGGTGGTGGAGACCCAGTACTTC.

V usage is TRBV7-2 and J usage is TRBJ1-5; D might be TRBD1 (5 bases). Germline V CDR1 and CDR2: SGHTA, FQGNSA. The CDR3 spans 13 residues. V lost 6 bases, J lost 6 bases, and 12 bases lay in between. The CDR3 region is CASRRGKGQPQHF. CDR3 nucleotides: TGTGCCAGCAGAAGGGGAAAGGGTCAGCCCCAGCATTTT.

V and J are TRBV6-5 and TRBJ2-1, with 7 bases aligning to TRBD1. The length of the CDR3 is 14 residues. V gave up 6 bases and J gave up 4 bases; unmatched junction bases: 6. CDR1 MNHEY and CDR2 SVGAGI come from the germline V gene. The CDR3 here is CASRGRGLYNEQFF. The CDR3 nucleotides are TGTGCCAGCAGGGGCAGGGGGTTGTACAATGAGCAGTTCTTC.

A remark on this clone: One junction end does not reproduce the germline sequence, and a read error may be involved. The CDR3 protein is CASSPGLGEDTQYF. The CDR3 bases are TGTGCCAGCAGTCCGGGACTAGGAGAAGATACACAGTATTTT. The chain has TRBV2 and TRBJ2-3; 8 bases fit TRBD2. Per germline, CDR1 SNHLY and CDR2 FYNNEI. CDR3 length equals 14 residues.

The chain recombines TRBV19 with TRBJ2-1; 14 bases match TRBD2. Looked up from germline, CDR1 is LNHDA and CDR2 is SQIVND (reference sequence). J was trimmed by 8 bases and V by 5 bases; bases with no gene match: 8. This CDR3 has 16 amino acids. The CDR3 DNA reads as TGTGCCAGTAGTCCATTGGGACTAGCGGGAGATCATGAGCAGTTCTTC. Protein: CASSPLGLAGDHEQFF.

The V and J genes are TRBV5-1 and TRBJ2-1, with D uncertain. Trimming shortened V by 2 bases and J by 6 bases, and 15 bases separated the two germline ends. CDR3 size: 15 residues. Germline loops: CDR1 SGHRS, CDR2 YFSETQ. The CDR3: CASSLRDTALNEQFF. Here the CDR3 DNA reads TGCGCCAGCAGCTTAAGAGACACCGCTCTCAATGAGCAGTTCTTC.

The chain uses TRBV21-1 and TRBJ1-4. TRBV21-1 is termed a pseudogene. The CDR3 loop spans 15 amino acids. CDR3 residues: CASLLGWGEYEKLFF. The CDR3 coding sequence is TGTGCCAGCCTCCTAGGTTGGGGAGAATATGAAAAACTGTTTTTT.

The chain couples TRBV4-1 to TRBJ2-1, with D uncertain. The germline gives CDR1 MGHRA, CDR2 YSYEKL. The CDR3 has 15 residues. Trimming left V 3 bases short and J 0 bases short, with 9 bases between. The chain's CDR3 is CASSQSSASYNEQFF. The DNA for the CDR3 is TGCGCCAGCAGCCAGTCAAGCGCCTCCTACAATGAGCAGTTCTTC.

The genes are TRBV5-1 and TRBJ2-1; D is uncertain. Per germline, CDR1 SGHRS and CDR2 YFSETQ. This CDR3 is 14 amino acids long. V lost 0 bases and J lost 9, with 13 bases in between. The chain's CDR3 is CASSLVLGSPEQFF. The CDR3 DNA is TGCGCCAGCAGCTTGGTCCTCGGGTCTCCTGAGCAGTTCTTC.